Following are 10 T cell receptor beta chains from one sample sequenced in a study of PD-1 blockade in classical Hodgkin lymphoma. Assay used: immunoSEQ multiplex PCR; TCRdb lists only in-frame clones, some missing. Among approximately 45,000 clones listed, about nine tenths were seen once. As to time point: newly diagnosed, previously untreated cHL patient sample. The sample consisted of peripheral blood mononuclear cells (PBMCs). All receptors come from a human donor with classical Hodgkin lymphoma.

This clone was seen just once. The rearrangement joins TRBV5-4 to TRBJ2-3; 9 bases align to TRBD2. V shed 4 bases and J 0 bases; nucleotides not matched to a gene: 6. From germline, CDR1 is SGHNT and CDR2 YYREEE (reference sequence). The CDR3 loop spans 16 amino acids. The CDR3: CASSPGTSTSTDTQYF. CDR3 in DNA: TGTGCCAGCAGCCCCGGGACTAGCACTAGCACAGATACGCAGTATTTT.

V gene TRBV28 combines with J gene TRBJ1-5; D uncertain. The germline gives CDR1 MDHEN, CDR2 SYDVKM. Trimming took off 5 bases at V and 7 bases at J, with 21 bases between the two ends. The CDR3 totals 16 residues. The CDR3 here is CASSPQPRSLGQPQHF. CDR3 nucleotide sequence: TGTGCCAGCAGTCCTCAACCACGGTCGTTAGGCCAGCCCCAGCATTTT.

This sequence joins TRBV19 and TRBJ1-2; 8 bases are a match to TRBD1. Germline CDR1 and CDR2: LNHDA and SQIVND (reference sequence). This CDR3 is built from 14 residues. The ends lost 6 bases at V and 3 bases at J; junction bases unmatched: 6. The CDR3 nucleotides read TGTGCCAGTAGGCCGTTGGACAGGGACTATGGCTACACCTTC. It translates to CASRPLDRDYGYTF.

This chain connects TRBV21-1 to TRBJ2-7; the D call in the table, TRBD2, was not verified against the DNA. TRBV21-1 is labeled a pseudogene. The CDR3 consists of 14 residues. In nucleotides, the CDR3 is TGTGCCAGCAGCGAACCGGGACTAGCTTACGAGCAGTACTTC. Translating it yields CASSEPGLAYEQYF.

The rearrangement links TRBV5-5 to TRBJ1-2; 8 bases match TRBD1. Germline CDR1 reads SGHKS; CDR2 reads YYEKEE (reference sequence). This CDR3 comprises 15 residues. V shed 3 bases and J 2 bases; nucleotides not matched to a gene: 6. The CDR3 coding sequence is TGTGCCAGCAGCTATGGAACAGGGGGGAACTATGGCTACACCTTC. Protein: CASSYGTGGNYGYTF.

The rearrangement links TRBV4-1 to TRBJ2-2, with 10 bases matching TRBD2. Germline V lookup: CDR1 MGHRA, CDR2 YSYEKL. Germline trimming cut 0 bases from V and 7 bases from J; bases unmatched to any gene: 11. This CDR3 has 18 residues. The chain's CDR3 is CASSQDGSGRAGVGELFF. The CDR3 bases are TGCGCCAGCAGCCAAGACGGGAGCGGGAGGGCCGGCGTCGGGGAGCTGTTTTTT.

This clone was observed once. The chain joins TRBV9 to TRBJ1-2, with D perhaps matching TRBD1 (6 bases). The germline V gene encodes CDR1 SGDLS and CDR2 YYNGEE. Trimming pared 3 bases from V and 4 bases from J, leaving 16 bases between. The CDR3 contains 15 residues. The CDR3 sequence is CASSAGAAGTYGYTF. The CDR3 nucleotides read TGTGCCAGCAGCGCAGGGGCAGCCGGGACCTATGGCTACACCTTC. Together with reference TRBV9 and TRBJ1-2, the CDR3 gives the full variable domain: DSGVTQTPKHLITATGQRVTLRCSPRSGDLSVYWYQQSLDQGLQFLIQYYNGEERAKGNILERFSAQQFPDLHSELNLSSLELGDSALYFCASSAGAAGTYGYTFGSGTRLTVV.

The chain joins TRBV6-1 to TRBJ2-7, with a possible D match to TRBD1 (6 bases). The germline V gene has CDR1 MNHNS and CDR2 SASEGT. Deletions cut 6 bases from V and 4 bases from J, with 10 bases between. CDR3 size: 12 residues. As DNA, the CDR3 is TGTGCCAGCAGCCTCGACAGGTACGAGCAGTACGTC. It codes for CASSLDRYEQYV.

Here the CDR3 reads CASSPQGDEKLFF. For the CDR3, the DNA is TGTGCCAGTAGTCCTCAGGGGGATGAAAAACTGTTTTTT. V gene TRBV19 combines with J gene TRBJ1-4, with 7 bases identical to TRBD1. Germline assignment: CDR1 LNHDA and CDR2 SQIVND (reference sequence). The CDR3 has 13 amino acids. The trim removed 5 bases at V and 6 bases at J, leaving 3 bases unmatched.

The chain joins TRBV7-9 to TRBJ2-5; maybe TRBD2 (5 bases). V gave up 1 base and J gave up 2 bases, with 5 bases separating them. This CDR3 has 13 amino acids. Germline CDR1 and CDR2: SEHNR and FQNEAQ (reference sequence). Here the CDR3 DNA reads TGTGCCAGCAGCTTAGGAGGGCAAGAGACCCAGTACTTC. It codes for CASSLGGQETQYF.